This entry is about one TCR beta chain. The sample belongs to a study of T cell changes during pregnancy in multiple sclerosis. V trimming: 0 bases; J trimming: 2 bases; junction bases outside the gene matches: 2. The CDR3 has 15 residues. Germline V gives CDR1 MNHEY, CDR2 SVGAGI. TCRdb keeps only in-frame clones here, not all; method: immunoSEQ multiplex PCR. Among 70,000 to 95,000 clones, about 94% were seen once, and the ten largest hold roughly 2.4%. The chain is built from TRBV6-5 and TRBJ1-2; 8 bases match TRBD1. The receptor was derived from a female donor with multiple sclerosis, enrolled in a pregnancy study. Material: peripheral blood, obtained in the third trimester of pregnancy. The CDR3 loop is CASSYSRTGNYGYTF. CDR3 DNA: TGTGCCAGCAGTTACTCGCGGACAGGGAACTATGGCTACACCTTC.